The rows below give T cell receptor beta chains drawn from one sample of a study of beta chain features in type 1 diabetes. Data came from immunoSEQ multiplex PCR; TCRdb stores just in-frame clones and leaves some out. The profile shows about 620,000 clones, 15% of them singletons. The sequenced sample consisted of naive CD4+ T cells from blood. The receptors were sampled from a young man in good health. Both conserved end residues are part of each CDR3. Each record gives: D gene, V gene, clone size, J gene, CDR3 protein, CDR3 DNA. D genes are given only for firm matches. Only some rows state a clone size, as once, few, many or a class for expanded clones.

>-|TRBV18|few|TRBJ1-1
CASSPGSGSTEAFF
TGTGCCAGCTCACCAGGATCAGGGAGCACTGAAGCTTTCTTT
>TRBD1|TRBV28|-|TRBJ2-1
CASRYPGQGINEQFF
TGTGCCAGCAGATATCCGGGACAGGGGATCAATGAGCAGTTCTTC
>TRBD2|TRBV5-1|few|TRBJ2-3
CASSLVGLAGPTDTQYF
TGCGCCAGCAGCTTGGTGGGACTAGCGGGACCGACAGATACGCAGTATTTT
>TRBD1|TRBV7-3|-|TRBJ2-1
CASSFDRGAYNEQFF
TGTGCCAGCAGCTTTGACAGGGGAGCTTACAATGAGCAGTTCTTC
>-|TRBV28|-|TRBJ1-2
CASSFPRGDYGYTF
TGTGCCAGCAGTTTCCCCCGGGGAGACTATGGCTACACCTTC
>TRBD1|TRBV29-1|-|TRBJ1-6
CSGGRQGSSYNSPLHF
TGCAGCGGTGGGAGACAGGGCAGCTCCTATAATTCACCCCTCCACTTT
>-|TRBV7-7|-|TRBJ1-5
CASSLDRGQPQHF
TGTGCCAGCAGCTTAGATAGGGGTCAGCCCCAGCATTTT
>TRBD1|TRBV6-5|-|TRBJ1-4
CASSLMTGLGNEKLFF
TGTGCCAGCAGTTTGATGACAGGGCTCGGTAATGAAAAACTGTTTTTT
>-|TRBV5-4|-|TRBJ2-7
CASSLGSRPHEQYF
TGTGCCAGCAGCTTGGGTAGCAGGCCCCACGAGCAGTACTTC
>-|TRBV19|-|TRBJ2-2
CASTLPSREYTGELFF
TGTGCCAGCACCCTACCCAGTAGGGAGTACACCGGGGAGCTGTTTTTT
>TRBD2|TRBV2|few|TRBJ2-7
CASSTSGGYEQYF
TGTGCCAGCAGTACTAGCGGGGGGTACGAGCAGTACTTC
>-|TRBV6-5|few|TRBJ2-2
CASRGNWPGELFF
TGTGCCAGCAGGGGGAACTGGCCCGGGGAGCTGTTTTTT
>-|TRBV30|-|TRBJ2-5
CAWDPRDNIQETQYF
TGTGCCTGGGACCCCCGGGACAATATCCAAGAGACCCAGTACTTC
>-|TRBV28|-|TRBJ2-7
CASSLSRGGGSSYEQYF
TGTGCCAGCAGTTTATCGCGGGGCGGAGGGAGCTCCTACGAGCAGTACTTC
>-|TRBV6-1|-|TRBJ2-5
CASSGLETQYF
TGTGCCAGCAGCGGACTGGAGACCCAGTACTTC
>TRBD1|TRBV5-4|-|TRBJ1-2
CASTGQGYGYTF
TGTGCCAGCACCGGACAGGGTTATGGCTACACCTTC
>TRBD1|TRBV29-1|few|TRBJ1-1
CSVDAGGYLAAPAFF
TGCAGCGTTGACGCAGGGGGCTACCTGGCGGCCCCAGCTTTCTTT
>-|TRBV28|-|TRBJ2-7
CASSLGSEQYF
TGTGCCAGCAGTCTGGGGTCCGAGCAGTACTTC
>TRBD2|TRBV9|-|TRBJ2-3
CASRVGTSETDTQYF
TGTGCCAGCAGAGTCGGGACTAGCGAAACAGATACGCAGTATTTT
>TRBD2|TRBV5-1|-|TRBJ2-5
CASSWRLAGVEETQYF
TGCGCCAGCAGCTGGCGACTAGCGGGAGTTGAAGAGACCCAGTACTTC
>-|TRBV19|-|TRBJ2-1
CASSAWRLTKGGEQFF
TGTGCCAGTAGTGCCTGGCGGCTTACTAAGGGGGGTGAGCAGTTCTTC
>TRBD2|TRBV29-1|few|TRBJ2-1
CSVGGGLAGHFNEQFF
TGCAGCGTTGGGGGAGGGCTAGCGGGGCACTTCAATGAGCAGTTCTTC
>TRBD1|TRBV4-1|few|TRBJ2-2
CASSQVRGQGGGELFF
TGCGCCAGCAGCCAAGTTCGCGGACAGGGGGGCGGGGAGCTGTTTTTT
>-|TRBV5-1|few|TRBJ2-7
CASSLGGEGSYEQYF
TGCGCCAGCAGCTTGGGGGGCGAGGGGTCCTACGAGCAGTACTTC
>-|TRBV9|-|TRBJ2-3
CASSVEPGRDTQYF
TGTGCCAGCAGCGTAGAGCCGGGGAGAGATACGCAGTATTTT
>-|TRBV23-1|few|TRBJ2-3
CASGSLDTQYF
TGCGCCAGCGGGAGTCTAGATACGCAGTATTTT
>TRBD2|TRBV28|few|TRBJ2-5
CASSFQASGRVETQYF
TGTGCCAGCAGTTTCCAGGCTAGCGGGAGGGTCGAGACCCAGTACTTC
>-|TRBV5-4|few|TRBJ1-1
CASSLGLDRNTEAFF
TGTGCCAGCAGCTTGGGCTTGGACAGGAACACTGAAGCTTTCTTT
>-|TRBV29-1|few|TRBJ1-1
CSVARRMNTEAFF
TGCAGCGTTGCCAGACGGATGAACACTGAAGCTTTCTTT
>-|TRBV6-5|few|TRBJ2-3
CASRLDGTDTQYF
TGTGCCAGCAGGTTGGACGGCACAGATACGCAGTATTTT
>-|TRBV25-1|few|TRBJ2-2
CASSEYETNPNTGELFF
TGTGCCAGCAGTGAATATGAGACAAACCCGAACACCGGGGAGCTGTTTTTT
>-|TRBV7-3|few|TRBJ1-1
CASSTQPDGTEAFF
TGTGCCAGCAGCACGCAACCGGACGGCACTGAAGCTTTCTTT
>TRBD1|TRBV29-1|-|TRBJ1-3
CSVDEQGANTIYF
TGCAGCGTTGATGAACAGGGGGCCAACACCATATATTTT
>-|TRBV21-1|-|TRBJ2-7
CASSSGASYEQYF
TGTGCCAGCAGCAGTGGGGCTTCCTACGAGCAGTACTTC